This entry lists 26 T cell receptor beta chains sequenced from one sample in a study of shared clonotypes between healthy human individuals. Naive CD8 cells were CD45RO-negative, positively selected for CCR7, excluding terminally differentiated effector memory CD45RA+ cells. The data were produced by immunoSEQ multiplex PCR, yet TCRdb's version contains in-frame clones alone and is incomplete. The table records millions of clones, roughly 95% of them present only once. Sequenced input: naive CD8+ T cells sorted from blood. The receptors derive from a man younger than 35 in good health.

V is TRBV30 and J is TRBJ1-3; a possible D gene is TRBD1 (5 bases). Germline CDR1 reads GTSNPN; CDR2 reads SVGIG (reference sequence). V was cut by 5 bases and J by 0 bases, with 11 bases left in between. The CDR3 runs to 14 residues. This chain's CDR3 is CAWEDSYSGNTIYF. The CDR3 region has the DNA TGTGCCTGGGAAGACAGCTACTCTGGAAACACCATATATTTT.

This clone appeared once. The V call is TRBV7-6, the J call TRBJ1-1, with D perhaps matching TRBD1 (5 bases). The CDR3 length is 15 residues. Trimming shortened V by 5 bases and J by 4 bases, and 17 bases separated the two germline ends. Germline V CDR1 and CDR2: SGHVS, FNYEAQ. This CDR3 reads CASSAPQGLVTEAFF. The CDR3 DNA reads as TGTGCCAGCAGCGCGCCGCAGGGTCTGGTCACTGAAGCTTTCTTT.

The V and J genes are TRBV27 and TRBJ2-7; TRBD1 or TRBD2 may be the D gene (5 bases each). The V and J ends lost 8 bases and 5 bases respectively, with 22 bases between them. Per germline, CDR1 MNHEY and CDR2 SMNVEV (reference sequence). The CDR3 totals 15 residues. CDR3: CASARGVSPGHEQYF. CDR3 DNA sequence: TGTGCCAGCGCTAGAGGGGTCTCGCCGGGTCACGAGCAGTACTTC.

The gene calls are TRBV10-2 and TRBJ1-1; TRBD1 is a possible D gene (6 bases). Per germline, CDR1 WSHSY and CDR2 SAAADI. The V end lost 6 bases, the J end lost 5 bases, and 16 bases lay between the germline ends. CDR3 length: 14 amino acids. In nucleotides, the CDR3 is TGCGCCAGCAGATTACAGGGAACTTGGACTGAAGCTTTCTTT. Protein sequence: CASRLQGTWTEAFF.

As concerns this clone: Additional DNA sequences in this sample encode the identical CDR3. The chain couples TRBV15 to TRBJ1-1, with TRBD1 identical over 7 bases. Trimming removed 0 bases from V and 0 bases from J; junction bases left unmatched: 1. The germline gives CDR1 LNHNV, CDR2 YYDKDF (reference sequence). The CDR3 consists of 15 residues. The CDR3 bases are TGTGCCACCAGCAGAGACAGGGGGATGAACACTGAAGCTTTCTTT. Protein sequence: CATSRDRGMNTEAFF.

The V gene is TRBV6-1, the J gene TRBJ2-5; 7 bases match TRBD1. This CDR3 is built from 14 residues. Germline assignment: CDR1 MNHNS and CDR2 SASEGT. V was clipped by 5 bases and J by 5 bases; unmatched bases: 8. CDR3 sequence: CASSPLDRDETQYF. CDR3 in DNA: TGTGCCAGCAGTCCGCTCGACAGGGATGAGACCCAGTACTTC.

The CDR3 DNA sequence: TGTGCCAGCAGCACCAGCGTCGGGGAGCTGTTTTTT. The encoded protein is CASSTSVGELFF. The chain uses TRBV5-6 and TRBJ2-2, with D hard to call. The CDR3 extends over 12 amino acids. From germline, CDR1 is SGHDT and CDR2 YYEEEE. V was pared by 4 bases and J by 7 bases, with 8 bases between. The variable domain in full, with the rest retrieved from reference TRBV5-6 and TRBJ2-2, is DAGVTQSPTHLIKTRGQQVTLRCSPKSGHDTVSWYQQALGQGPQFIFQYYEEEERQRGNFPDRFSGHQFPNYSSELNVNALLLGDSALYLCASSTSVGELFFGEGSRLTVL.

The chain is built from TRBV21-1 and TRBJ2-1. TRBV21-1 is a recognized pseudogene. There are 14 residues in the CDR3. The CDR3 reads CASSVRRKINEQFF. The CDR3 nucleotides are TGTGCCAGCAGCGTAAGACGGAAAATCAATGAGCAGTTCTTC.

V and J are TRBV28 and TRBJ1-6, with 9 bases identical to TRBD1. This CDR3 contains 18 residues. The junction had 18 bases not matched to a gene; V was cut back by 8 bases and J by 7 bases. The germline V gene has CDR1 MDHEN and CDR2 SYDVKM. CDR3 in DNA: TGTGCCAGCCGCGGCCGGGACAGGGTCGCCTATCGGAATTCACCCCTCCACTTT. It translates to CASRGRDRVAYRNSPLHF.

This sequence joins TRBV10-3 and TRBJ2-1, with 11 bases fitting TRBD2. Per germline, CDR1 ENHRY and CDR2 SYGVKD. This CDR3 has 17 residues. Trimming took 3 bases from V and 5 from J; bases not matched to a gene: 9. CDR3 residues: CAISDRGTSGNHNEQFF. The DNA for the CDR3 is TGTGCCATCAGTGATAGAGGGACTAGCGGCAATCACAATGAGCAGTTCTTC.

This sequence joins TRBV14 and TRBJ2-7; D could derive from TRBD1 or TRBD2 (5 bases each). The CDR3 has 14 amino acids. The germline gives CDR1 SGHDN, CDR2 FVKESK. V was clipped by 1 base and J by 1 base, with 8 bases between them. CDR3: CASSQVGESYEQYF. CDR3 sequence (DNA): TGTGCCAGCAGCCAAGTGGGGGAATCCTACGAGCAGTACTTC.

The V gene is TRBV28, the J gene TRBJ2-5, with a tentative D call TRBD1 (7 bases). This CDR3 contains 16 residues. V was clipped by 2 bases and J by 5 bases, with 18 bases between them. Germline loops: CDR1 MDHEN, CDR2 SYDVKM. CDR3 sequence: CASSLMEQGRRETQYF. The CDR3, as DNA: TGTGCCAGCAGTTTAATGGAACAGGGGAGGAGGGAGACCCAGTACTTC.

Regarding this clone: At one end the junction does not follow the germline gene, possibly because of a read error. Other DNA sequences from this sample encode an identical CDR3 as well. CDR3 DNA sequence: TGTGCCTGGAGTCGAGGCGGGGGCACTGAAGCCTTCTTT. Protein: CAWSRGGGTEAFF. V and J are TRBV30 and TRBJ1-1; D is perhaps TRBD1 (6 bases). Germline values: CDR1 GTSNPN, CDR2 SVGIG (reference sequence). This CDR3 spans 13 amino acids.

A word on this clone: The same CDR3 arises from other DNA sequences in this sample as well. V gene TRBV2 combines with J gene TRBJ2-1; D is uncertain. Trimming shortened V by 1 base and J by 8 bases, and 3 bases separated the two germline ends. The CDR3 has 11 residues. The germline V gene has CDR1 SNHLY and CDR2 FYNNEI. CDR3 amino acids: CASSEGYEQFF. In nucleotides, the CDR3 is TGTGCCAGCAGTGAAGGCTATGAGCAGTTCTTC.

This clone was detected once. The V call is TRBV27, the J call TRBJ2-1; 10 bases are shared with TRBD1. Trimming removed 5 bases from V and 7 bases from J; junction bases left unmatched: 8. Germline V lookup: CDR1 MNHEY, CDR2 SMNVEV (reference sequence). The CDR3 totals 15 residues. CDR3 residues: CASSLTGGTVNEQFF. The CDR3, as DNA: TGTGCCAGCAGTCTGACAGGGGGCACGGTGAATGAGCAGTTCTTC.

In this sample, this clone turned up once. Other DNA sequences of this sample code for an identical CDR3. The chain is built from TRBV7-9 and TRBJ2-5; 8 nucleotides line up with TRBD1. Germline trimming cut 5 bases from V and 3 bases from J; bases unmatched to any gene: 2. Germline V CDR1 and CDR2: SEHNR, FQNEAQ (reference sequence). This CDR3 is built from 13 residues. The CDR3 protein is CASSLQGEETQYF. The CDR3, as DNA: TGTGCCAGCAGCCTACAGGGGGAAGAGACCCAGTACTTC.

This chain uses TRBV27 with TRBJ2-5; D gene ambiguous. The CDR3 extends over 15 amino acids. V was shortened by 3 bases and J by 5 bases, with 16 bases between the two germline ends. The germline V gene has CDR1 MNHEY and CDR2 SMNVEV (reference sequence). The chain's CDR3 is CASSFVGSLLETQYF. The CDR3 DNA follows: TGTGCCAGCAGTTTTGTGGGGTCTCTTCTTGAGACCCAGTACTTC.

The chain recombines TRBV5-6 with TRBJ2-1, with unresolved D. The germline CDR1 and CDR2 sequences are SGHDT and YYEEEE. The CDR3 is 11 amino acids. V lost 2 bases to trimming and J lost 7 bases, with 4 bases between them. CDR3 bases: TGTGCCAGCAGCTTTTTAAATGAGCAGTTCTTC. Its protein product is CASSFLNEQFF.

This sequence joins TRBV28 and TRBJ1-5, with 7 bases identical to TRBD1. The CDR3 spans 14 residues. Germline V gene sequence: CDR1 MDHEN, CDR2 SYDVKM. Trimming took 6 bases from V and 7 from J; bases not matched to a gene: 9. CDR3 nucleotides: TGTGCCAGCAGCGAAACAGGGGCCCGGCAGCCCCAGCATTTT. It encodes CASSETGARQPQHF. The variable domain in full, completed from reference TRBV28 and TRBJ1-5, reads DVKVTQSSRYLVKRTGEKVFLECVQDMDHENMFWYRQDPGLGLRLIYFSYDVKMKEKGDIPEGYSVSREKKERFSLILESASTNQTSMYLCASSETGARQPQHFGDGTRLSIL.

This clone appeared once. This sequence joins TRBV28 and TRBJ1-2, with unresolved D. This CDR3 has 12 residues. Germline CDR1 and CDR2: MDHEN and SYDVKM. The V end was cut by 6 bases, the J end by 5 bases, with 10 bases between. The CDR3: CASSSLGYGYTF. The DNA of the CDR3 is TGTGCCAGCAGCTCCCTGGGATATGGCTACACCTTC.

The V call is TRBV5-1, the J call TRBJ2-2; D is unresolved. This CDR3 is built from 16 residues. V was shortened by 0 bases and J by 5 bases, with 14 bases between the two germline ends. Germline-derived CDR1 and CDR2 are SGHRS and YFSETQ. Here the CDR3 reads CASSLALRRFTGELFF. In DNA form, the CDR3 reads TGCGCCAGCAGCTTGGCCTTGCGGAGATTTACCGGGGAGCTGTTTTTT. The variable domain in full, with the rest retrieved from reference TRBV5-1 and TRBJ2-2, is KAGVTQTPRYLIKTRGQQVTLSCSPISGHRSVSWYQQTPGQGLQFLFEYFSETQRNKGNFPGRFSGRQFSNSRSEMNVSTLELGDSALYLCASSLALRRFTGELFFGEGSRLTVL.

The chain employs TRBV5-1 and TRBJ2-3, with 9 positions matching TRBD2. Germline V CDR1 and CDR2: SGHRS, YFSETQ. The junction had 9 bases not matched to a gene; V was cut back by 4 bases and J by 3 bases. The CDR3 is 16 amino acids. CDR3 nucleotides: TGCGCCAGCAGCCCGCCCGGTAGCGGGAGTACAGATACGCAGTATTTT. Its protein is CASSPPGSGSTDTQYF.

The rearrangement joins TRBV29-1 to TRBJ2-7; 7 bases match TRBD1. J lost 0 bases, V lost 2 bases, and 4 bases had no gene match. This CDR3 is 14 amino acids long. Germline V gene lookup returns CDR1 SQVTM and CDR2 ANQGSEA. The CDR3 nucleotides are TGCAGCGTTGAACTGACAGGGAGCTCCTACGAGCAGTACTTC. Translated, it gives CSVELTGSSYEQYF.

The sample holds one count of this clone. The CDR3 coding sequence is TGTGCCAGCAGCCGACCCGGACAGTACTACGAGCAGTACTTC. It encodes CASSRPGQYYEQYF. The rearrangement joins TRBV11-2 to TRBJ2-7; the D gene is possibly TRBD1 (6 bases). The length of the CDR3 is 14 residues. Trimming left V 5 bases short and J 3 bases short, with 14 bases between. Germline loops: CDR1 SGHAT, CDR2 FQNNGV.

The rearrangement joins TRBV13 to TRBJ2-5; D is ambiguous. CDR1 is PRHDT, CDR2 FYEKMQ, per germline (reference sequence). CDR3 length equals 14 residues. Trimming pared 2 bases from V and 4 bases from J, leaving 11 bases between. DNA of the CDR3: TGTGCCAGCAGCTTATCCGAGTTGGTAGAGACCCAGTACTTC. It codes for CASSLSELVETQYF.

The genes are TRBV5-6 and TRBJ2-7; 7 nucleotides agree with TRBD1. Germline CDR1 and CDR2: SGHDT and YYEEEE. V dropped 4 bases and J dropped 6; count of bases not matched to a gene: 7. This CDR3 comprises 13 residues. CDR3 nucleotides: TGTGCCAGCAGCCCCGGGACAGTGGGCGAGCAGTACTTC. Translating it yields CASSPGTVGEQYF.